Below are 20 T cell receptor beta chains sequenced from a single sample in a study of blood T cell repertoires in COVID-19. TCRdb's table, derived via immunoSEQ multiplex PCR, lists solely in-frame clones and lacks some. The sample records 200,000 to 250,000 clones, roughly 85% being singletons. Source material: PBMCs or T cells enriched from blood (not recorded which). The receptors originated from a woman between 50 and 59 years old with acute COVID-19.

The J gene is TRBJ1-6, the V gene TRBV6-2 or TRBV6-3; 7 positions agree with TRBD1. The CDR3 contains 14 residues. J was trimmed by 9 bases and V by 3 bases; bases with no gene match: 5. The germline V gene encodes CDR1 MNHEY and CDR2 SVGEGT. The CDR3 DNA is TGTGCCAGCAGTTATACAGGGGACGGTTCACCCCTCCACTTT. It translates to CASSYTGDGSPLHF.

This clone has a handful of counts. The rearrangement links TRBV25-1 to TRBJ2-4, with 7 bases matching TRBD1. V lost 4 bases and J lost 7; bases outside the gene matches: 10. This CDR3 contains 15 residues. CDR1 and CDR2 (germline): MGHDK, SYGVNS. The CDR3 loop reads CASSARDSRGNIQYF. DNA for the CDR3: TGTGCCAGCAGTGCAAGGGACAGCCGAGGGAACATTCAGTACTTC.

The genes are TRBV19 and TRBJ1-5; possible D gene TRBD1, 5 bases. This CDR3 contains 13 residues. Germline V gives CDR1 LNHDA, CDR2 SQIVND (reference sequence). V dropped 4 bases and J dropped 7 bases, with 11 bases sitting between them. CDR3 coding DNA: TGTGCCAGTAGTACAGGGCAGGGACAGCCCCAGCATTTT. Translating gives CASSTGQGQPQHF.

Concerning this clone: In the same sample, other DNA sequences code for this CDR3. CDR3 in DNA: TGTGCCAGCTCACCTGGGACAGTTAATAATTCACCCCTCCACTTT. Amino acids: CASSPGTVNNSPLHF. The chain combines TRBV18 with TRBJ1-6, with TRBD1 matching over 7 bases. V shed 3 bases and J 5 bases; nucleotides not matched to a gene: 4. The CDR3 contains 15 residues. Per the germline V gene, CDR1 is KGHSH and CDR2 is LQKENI. The variable domain in full, with the rest retrieved from reference TRBV18 and TRBJ1-6, is NAGVMQNPRHLVRRRGQEARLRCSPMKGHSHVYWYRQLPEEGLKFMVYLQKENIIDESGMPKERFSAEFPKEGPSILRIQQVVRGDSAAYFCASSPGTVNNSPLHFGNGTRLTVT.

This clone showed up just once. The rearrangement uses TRBV30 and TRBJ2-2; 9 nucleotides match TRBD2. The CDR3 has 15 residues. Germline V lookup: CDR1 GTSNPN, CDR2 SVGIG (reference sequence). Trimming took 1 base from V and 2 from J; bases not matched to a gene: 2. The CDR3 DNA reads as TGTGCCTGGAGTGGGACTAGCGCTAACACCGGGGAGCTGTTTTTT. This gives the protein CAWSGTSANTGELFF.

J is TRBJ2-1 and V is TRBV2; 8 bases are a match to TRBD2. The CDR3 consists of 13 residues. Germline lookup yields CDR1 SNHLY and CDR2 FYNNEI. V lost 4 bases to trimming and J lost 9 bases; unmatched junction nucleotides: 5. The CDR3: CASSAGGTGEQFF. The CDR3 bases are TGTGCCAGCAGTGCGGGGGGGACGGGTGAGCAGTTCTTC.

The V and J genes are TRBV2 and TRBJ2-2, with D possibly matching TRBD1 (5 bases). Germline CDR1 reads SNHLY; CDR2 reads FYNNEI. The germline V and J ends were trimmed by 8 bases and 5 bases, with 9 bases remaining between them. The CDR3 loop spans 12 amino acids. CDR3 sequence reads: CASDSQTGELFF. The CDR3 region has the DNA TGTGCCAGCGACAGCCAAACCGGGGAGCTGTTTTTT.

The gene calls are TRBV7-2 and TRBJ1-2; maybe TRBD1 (5 bases). Trimming left V 6 bases short and J 2 bases short, with 10 bases between. This CDR3 comprises 13 residues. From germline, CDR1 is SGHTA and CDR2 FQGNSA. The CDR3 spells CASSAGVNYGYTF. DNA for the CDR3: TGTGCCAGCAGTGCGGGGGTGAACTATGGCTACACCTTC.

The chain employs TRBV6-2 or TRBV6-3 and TRBJ2-1; TRBD2 agrees at 8 bases. CDR3 size: 14 residues. The germline CDR1 and CDR2 sequences are MNHEY and SVGEGT. V lost 5 bases, J lost 6 bases, and 6 bases stayed unmatched. The CDR3 nucleotides are TGTGCCAGCAGTGGCGGGGGGCCGGTCAATGAGCAGTTCTTC. This encodes CASSGGGPVNEQFF.

CDR3 amino acids: CAWSHLIGTELNQPQHF. CDR3 nucleotide sequence: TGTGCCTGGAGCCACCTTATTGGGACAGAGCTCAATCAGCCCCAGCATTTT. The J gene is TRBJ1-5, the V gene TRBV30, with TRBD1 identical over 7 bases. In germline, CDR1 is GTSNPN, CDR2 SVGIG (reference sequence). J lost 3 bases, V lost 3 bases, and 14 bases had no gene match. This CDR3 region has 17 residues.

J is TRBJ2-2 and V is TRBV11-2; 11 nucleotides match TRBD2. This CDR3 comprises 18 residues. The V and J ends lost 5 bases and 5 bases, in that order; junction bases with no gene match: 13. Germline CDR1 SGHAT, CDR2 FQNNGV. Here the CDR3 DNA reads TGTGCCAGCAGCGCCCGACTAGCGGGGTCGCTCGGGACCGGGGAGCTGTTTTTT. Encoded protein: CASSARLAGSLGTGELFF. Looking up the rest from reference TRBV11-2 and TRBJ2-2 gives the full variable domain: EAGVAQSPRYKIIEKRQSVAFWCNPISGHATLYWYQQILGQGPKLLIQFQNNGVVDDSQLPKDRFSAERLKGVDSTLKIQPAKLEDSAVYLCASSARLAGSLGTGELFFGEGSRLTVL.

The chain employs TRBV7-3 and TRBJ2-1, with 7 bases lining up with TRBD1. The CDR3 consists of 17 residues. The junction had 9 bases not matched to a gene; V was cut back by 4 bases and J by 0 bases. CDR1 and CDR2 (germline): SGHTA, FQGTGA. In DNA, the CDR3 is TGTGCCAGCAGCTCTCGGACAGGATTGAGCTCCTACAATGAGCAGTTCTTC. Its protein is CASSSRTGLSSYNEQFF. The complete variable domain, with remaining parts taken from reference TRBV7-3 and TRBJ2-1, reads GAGVSQTPSNKVTEKGKYVELRCDPISGHTALYWYRQSLGQGPEFLIYFQGTGAADDSGLPNDRFFAVRPEGSVSTLKIQRTERGDSAVYLCASSSRTGLSSYNEQFFGPGTRLTVL.

CDR3 DNA: TGTGCCAGCAGCCAAGATCCAGCGGCAGTCCGTAGCACAGATACGCAGTATTTT. As protein: CASSQDPAAVRSTDTQYF. The J gene is TRBJ2-3, the V gene TRBV3-1 (or the pseudogene TRBV3-2), with D perhaps TRBD2 (5 bases). Between the trimmed V and J ends, which lost 0 bases and 0 bases, there was a span of 16 bases. The germline gives CDR1 LGHDT, CDR2 YNNKEL (reference sequence). The CDR3 spans 18 residues.

This chain connects TRBV7-8 to TRBJ1-1; 7 bases are shared with TRBD1. The CDR3 contains 15 residues. The J segment lost 1 base and the V segment lost 5 bases, leaving 7 bases of the junction unmatched. Germline-derived CDR1 and CDR2 are SGHVS and FQNEAQ. DNA for the CDR3: TGTGCCAGCAGCCCTCGACAGGGACGGAACACTGAAGCTTTCTTT. It yields the protein CASSPRQGRNTEAFF. Full variable domain (missing parts from reference TRBV7-8 and TRBJ1-1): GAGVSQSPRYKVAKRGQDVALRCDPISGHVSLFWYQQALGQGPEFLTYFQNEAQLDKSGLPSDRFFAERPEGSVSTLKIQRTQQEDSAVYLCASSPRQGRNTEAFFGQGTRLTVV.

This chain joins TRBV4-1 and TRBJ2-4; maybe TRBD2 (5 bases). CDR3 length: 19 amino acids. V lost 0 bases to trimming and J lost 0 bases, with 18 bases between them. CDR1 and CDR2 (germline): MGHRA, YSYEKL. This chain's CDR3 is CASSQDLGRVGVAKNIQYF. The CDR3 DNA sequence: TGCGCCAGCAGCCAAGATCTGGGTCGAGTCGGGGTAGCCAAAAACATTCAGTACTTC.

V gene TRBV3-1 (or the pseudogene TRBV3-2) combines with J gene TRBJ2-1, with a weak D call TRBD2 (7 bases). Germline lookup yields CDR1 LGHDT and CDR2 YNNKEL (reference sequence). V lost 4 bases to trimming and J lost 7 bases, with 11 bases between them. The CDR3 has 13 amino acids. The CDR3 here is CASSPGGSNEQFF. CDR3 DNA sequence: TGTGCCAGCAGCCCGGGGGGCTCTAATGAGCAGTTCTTC.

This chain links TRBV11-2 with TRBJ2-3; D might be TRBD2 (7 bases). CDR1 and CDR2 from the germline V gene are SGHAT and FQNNGV. The ends were cut back, 5 bases at V and 4 bases at J, with 16 bases in the middle. CDR3 length: 15 amino acids. CDR3: CASSDTMGGPDTQYF. Written as DNA, the CDR3 is TGTGCCAGCAGCGATACCATGGGGGGGCCAGATACGCAGTATTTT.

This chain joins TRBV6-5 and TRBJ1-2, with TRBD1 matching 11 bases. This CDR3 spans 15 amino acids. Germline CDR1 reads MNHEY; CDR2 reads SVGAGI. V trimming: 2 bases; J trimming: 11 bases; junction bases outside the gene matches: 10. The CDR3 sequence is CASSYGTGGFGGYTF. DNA for the CDR3: TGTGCCAGCAGTTACGGGACAGGGGGTTTCGGAGGTTACACCTTC.

The chain links TRBV7-9 to TRBJ2-5, with D possibly TRBD1 on 5 matching bases. This CDR3 is built from 12 residues. V was shortened by 5 bases and J by 5 bases, with 9 bases between the two germline ends. Germline V CDR1 and CDR2: SEHNR, FQNEAQ (reference sequence). The chain's CDR3 is CASSGARETQYF. The CDR3 coding sequence is TGTGCCAGCAGCGGGGCTAGGGAGACCCAGTACTTC. The full variable domain, with the rest looked up from reference TRBV7-9 and TRBJ2-5, is DTGVSQNPRHKITKRGQNVTFRCDPISEHNRLYWYRQTLGQGPEFLTYFQNEAQLEKSRLLSDRFSAERPKGSFSTLEIQRTEQGDSAMYLCASSGARETQYFGPGTRLLVL.

This clone was counted only a few times. In nucleotides, the CDR3 is TGTGCCAGCAGTGAGACCCTGGGACAGGGAAACACCATATATTTT. This codes for CASSETLGQGNTIYF. The gene calls are TRBV2 and TRBJ1-3, with 7 bases that match TRBD1. The CDR3 loop spans 15 amino acids. V was pared by 3 bases and J by 4 bases, with 6 bases of the junction left unmatched. Germline loops: CDR1 SNHLY, CDR2 FYNNEI.